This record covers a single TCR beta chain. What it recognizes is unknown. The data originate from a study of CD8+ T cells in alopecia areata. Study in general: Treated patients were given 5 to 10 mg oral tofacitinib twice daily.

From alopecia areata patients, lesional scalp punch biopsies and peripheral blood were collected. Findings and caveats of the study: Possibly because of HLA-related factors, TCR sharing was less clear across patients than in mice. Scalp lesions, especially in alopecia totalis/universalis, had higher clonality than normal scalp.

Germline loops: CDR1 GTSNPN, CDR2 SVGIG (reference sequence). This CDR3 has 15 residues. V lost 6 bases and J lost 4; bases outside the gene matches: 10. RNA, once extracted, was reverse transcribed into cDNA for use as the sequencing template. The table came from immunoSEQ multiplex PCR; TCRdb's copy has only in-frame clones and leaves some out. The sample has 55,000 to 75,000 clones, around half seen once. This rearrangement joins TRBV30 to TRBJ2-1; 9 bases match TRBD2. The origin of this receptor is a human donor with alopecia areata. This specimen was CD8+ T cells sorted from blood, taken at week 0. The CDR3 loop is CACLLGAGGYNEQFF. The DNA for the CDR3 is TGTGCCTGCCTCCTCGGGGCGGGAGGGTACAATGAGCAGTTCTTC.